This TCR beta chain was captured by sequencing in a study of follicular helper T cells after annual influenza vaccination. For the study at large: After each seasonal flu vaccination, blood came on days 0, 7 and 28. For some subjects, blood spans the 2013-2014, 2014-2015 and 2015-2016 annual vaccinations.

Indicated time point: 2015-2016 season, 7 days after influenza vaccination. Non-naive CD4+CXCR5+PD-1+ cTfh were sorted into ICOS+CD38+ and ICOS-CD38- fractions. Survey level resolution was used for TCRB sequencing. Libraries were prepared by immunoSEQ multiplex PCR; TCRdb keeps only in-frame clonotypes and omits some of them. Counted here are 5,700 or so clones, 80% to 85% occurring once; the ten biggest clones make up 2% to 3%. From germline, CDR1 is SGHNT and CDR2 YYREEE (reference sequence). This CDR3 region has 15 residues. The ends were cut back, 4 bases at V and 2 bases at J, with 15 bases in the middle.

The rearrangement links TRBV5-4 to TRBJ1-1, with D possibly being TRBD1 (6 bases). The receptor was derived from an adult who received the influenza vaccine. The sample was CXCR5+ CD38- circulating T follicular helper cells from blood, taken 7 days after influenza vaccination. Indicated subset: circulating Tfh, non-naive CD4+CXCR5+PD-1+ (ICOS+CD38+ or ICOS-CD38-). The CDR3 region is CASSRRQAFNTEAFF. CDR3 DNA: TGTGCCAGCAGCCGGAGACAGGCATTCAACACTGAAGCTTTCTTT.